The 27 T cell receptor beta chains in this list originate from one sample, sequenced in a study of cytomegalovirus exposure and HLA in healthy donors. 13 Jbeta primers and 60 Vbeta primers were used for the PCR. Profiling relied on immunoSEQ multiplex PCR, and the TCRdb table lists in-frame clones only, not all of them. The repertoire consists of about 220,000 clones, with over 65% occurring once and the leading ten covering roughly 0.6%. Material for sequencing was PBMCs. The receptors here all came from a man between 18 and 29 years old in good health and CMV-seronegative.

The V and J genes are TRBV6-1 and TRBJ2-7, with 7 bases that match TRBD1. This CDR3 contains 13 residues. From germline, CDR1 is MNHNS and CDR2 SASEGT. The V gene end was trimmed by 6 bases and the J gene end by 0 bases; junction bases not matched to a gene: 2. The CDR3 reads CASSYRGSYEQYF. The CDR3, as DNA: TGTGCCAGCAGCTACAGGGGCTCCTACGAGCAGTACTTC.

The V and J genes are TRBV10-1 and TRBJ1-2; the D gene is possibly TRBD1 (5 bases). With 6 bases removed from V and 4 bases from J, the gap between germline ends came to 12 bases. The CDR3 extends over 13 amino acids. CDR1 and CDR2 from the germline V gene are WNHNN and SYGVQD (reference sequence). CDR3 residues: CASRQVASYGYTF. The CDR3 nucleotides are TGCGCCAGCAGACAGGTGGCAAGCTATGGCTACACCTTC.

V usage is TRBV2 and J usage is TRBJ2-7; 7 bases agree with TRBD1. The germline V gene has CDR1 SNHLY and CDR2 FYNNEI. Trimming cost V 5 bases and J 0 bases; bases outside gene matches: 7. The CDR3 totals 15 residues. The CDR3 loop reads CASSWGTAISYEQYF. The DNA of the CDR3 is TGTGCCAGCAGTTGGGGGACAGCTATCTCCTACGAGCAGTACTTC. Variable domain in full (rest from reference TRBV2 and TRBJ2-7): EPEVTQTPSHQVTQMGQEVILRCVPISNHLYFYWYRQILGQKVEFLVSFYNNEISEKSEIFDDQFSVERPDGSNFTLKIRSTKLEDSAMYFCASSWGTAISYEQYFGPGTRLTVT.

The chain couples TRBV2 to TRBJ2-5; 8 positions match TRBD1. The CDR3 length is 14 residues. CDR1 is SNHLY and CDR2 is FYNNEI in the germline V gene. J lost 4 bases, V lost 4 bases, and 5 bases had no gene match. CDR3 residues: CASSVPDRGETQYF. As DNA, the CDR3 is TGTGCCAGCAGTGTTCCTGACAGGGGAGAGACCCAGTACTTC.

The chain has TRBV2 and TRBJ1-2, with D tentatively TRBD1 (5 bases). Germline-derived CDR1 and CDR2 are SNHLY and FYNNEI. The CDR3 sequence is 15 residues long. V dropped 1 base and J dropped 4 bases, with 13 bases sitting between them. CDR3 DNA: TGTGCCAGCAGTGAAGTAGAGACAGTAATCTATGGCTACACCTTC. Amino acid sequence: CASSEVETVIYGYTF.

V gene TRBV6-1 combines with J gene TRBJ1-2; 11 nucleotides line up with TRBD1. Germline V gene data show CDR1 as MNHNS and CDR2 as SASEGT. This CDR3 has 14 residues. With 4 bases clipped from V and 7 bases from J, the junction kept 5 bases outside the gene matches. CDR3 in DNA: TGTGCCAGCAGTGCCGGACAGGGGGCTGCTGGCTACACCTTC. Translating it yields CASSAGQGAAGYTF.

The CDR3 DNA follows: TGTGCCAGCAGCTTGCAGGACAGACAAGAGACCCAGTACTTC. Translation: CASSLQDRQETQYF. The J gene is TRBJ2-5, the V gene TRBV5-6; D might be TRBD1 (6 bases). CDR3 size: 14 residues. V was cut by 1 base and J by 2 bases, with 9 bases left in between. Germline V lookup: CDR1 SGHDT, CDR2 YYEEEE.

About this clone: The conserved phenylalanine or tryptophan is not found at the CDR3 terminus, so this likely reflects a read error. The V call is TRBV27, the J call TRBJ1-2; TRBD1 matches at 9 bases. V gave up 6 bases and J gave up 2 bases; unmatched junction bases: 10. The length of the CDR3 is 16 residues. Germline CDR1 reads MNHEY; CDR2 reads SMNVEV (reference sequence). This CDR3 is CASSLTTGGRNYGYTL. CDR3 nucleotides: TGTGCCAGCAGCCTTACTACAGGGGGCAGAAACTATGGCTACACCCTC.

This sequence joins TRBV5-3 and TRBJ1-3, with D unclear. TRBV5-3 falls under the ORF class, with uncertain function. Trimming took 6 bases from V and 2 from J, leaving 6 bases between them. There are 12 residues in the CDR3. CDR3 sequence reads: CARIGTGNTIYF. Written as DNA, the CDR3 is TGTGCCAGAATCGGGACTGGAAACACCATATATTTT.

This clone was detected only a few times. The chain employs TRBV7-9 and TRBJ2-5, with a weak D call TRBD1 (6 bases). Germline CDR1 and CDR2: SEHNR and FQNEAQ (reference sequence). Between the trimmed V and J ends, which lost 6 bases and 2 bases, there was a span of 13 bases. The CDR3 runs 14 residues. CDR3 sequence (DNA): TGTGCCAGCAGGGGTAGGACAGCACAAGAGACCCAGTACTTC. This codes for CASRGRTAQETQYF.

This clone came up a few times. The chain joins TRBV4-1 to TRBJ2-5, with 10 bases fitting TRBD1. Per germline, CDR1 MGHRA and CDR2 YSYEKL. Trimming at V came to 4 bases and at J to 4 bases, leaving 9 bases not matched to a gene. The length of the CDR3 is 16 residues. As DNA, the CDR3 is TGCGCCAGCAGCCCGTCGGGACAGGGGATGGGAGAGACCCAGTACTTC. This encodes CASSPSGQGMGETQYF.

The chain carries TRBV5-1 and TRBJ2-6; 10 bases agree with TRBD2. Germline-derived CDR1 and CDR2 are SGHRS and YFSETQ. With 1 base clipped from V and 3 bases from J, the junction kept 7 bases outside the gene matches. The CDR3 spans 18 residues. For the CDR3, the DNA is TGCGCCAGCAGCTTGCGGAGCGGGAGGGCGTTTGGGGCCAACGTCCTGACTTTC. The encoded protein is CASSLRSGRAFGANVLTF.

The chain recombines TRBV7-9 with TRBJ2-7; D is possibly TRBD2 (6 bases). The CDR3 is made up of 15 amino acids. The V end lost 3 bases, the J end lost 0 bases, and 12 bases lay between the germline ends. The germline gives CDR1 SEHNR, CDR2 FQNEAQ (reference sequence). CDR3 region: CASSLAGTPSYEQYF. The CDR3 DNA reads as TGTGCCAGCAGCTTGGCCGGGACTCCCTCCTACGAGCAGTACTTC.

The V call is TRBV20-1, the J call TRBJ1-1, with D uncertain. Looked up from germline, CDR1 is DFQATT and CDR2 is SNEGSKA (reference sequence). This CDR3 is 11 amino acids long. V shed 8 bases and J shed 5 bases, with 12 bases lying between them. The DNA for the CDR3 is TGCAGTTCGAACCCGGGGACTGAAGCTTTCTTT. Protein product: CSSNPGTEAFF.

V is TRBV6-6 and J is TRBJ2-5; unclear D gene. Germline-derived CDR1 and CDR2 are MNHNY and SVGAGI (reference sequence). V lost 6 bases to trimming and J lost 5 bases, with 10 bases between them. The CDR3 has 12 amino acids. In DNA, the CDR3 is TGTGCCAGCAGCCACAGCCTGGAGACCCAGTACTTC. Amino acids: CASSHSLETQYF.

In regard to this clone: At one end the junction does not follow the germline gene, possibly because of a read error. V and J are TRBV7-9 and TRBJ2-2, with a tentative D call TRBD2 (5 bases). CDR3 length equals 14 residues. From germline, CDR1 is SEHNR and CDR2 FQNEAQ (reference sequence). CDR3 DNA: TGTTCCAGCAGCCGGACTGGTTACACCGGGGAGCTGTTTTTT. Its protein product is CSSSRTGYTGELFF.

This clone was seen more than once but under ten times. V is TRBV4-1 and J is TRBJ2-7; 7 bases fit TRBD1. This CDR3 spans 16 amino acids. The trim removed 3 bases at V and 8 bases at J, leaving 16 bases unmatched. Germline V lookup: CDR1 MGHRA, CDR2 YSYEKL. CDR3 sequence reads: CASSQVPGQYYSQQYF. The CDR3 DNA follows: TGCGCCAGCAGCCAGGTACCGGGACAGTACTACTCCCAGCAGTACTTC.

This rearrangement joins TRBV27 to TRBJ1-4, with D hard to call. CDR3 length: 17 amino acids. V gave up 5 bases and J gave up 5 bases, with 21 bases separating them. The germline gives CDR1 MNHEY, CDR2 SMNVEV (reference sequence). CDR3 DNA: TGTGCCAGCAGTACGCTGACACTCCTGGGCCCCAATGAAAAACTGTTTTTT. It is translated as CASSTLTLLGPNEKLFF.

The genes are TRBV19 and TRBJ1-1; the match to TRBD1 covers 7 bases. CDR3 length: 14 amino acids. J lost 8 bases, V lost 3 bases, and 9 bases had no gene match. CDR1 is LNHDA, CDR2 SQIVND, per germline (reference sequence). CDR3 protein: CASSMTGTLVEAFF. The CDR3 DNA reads as TGTGCCAGTAGTATGACAGGGACCCTCGTAGAAGCTTTCTTT.

Only a few counts were recorded for this clone. The chain combines TRBV18 with TRBJ2-7; D is undetermined. The CDR3 runs 13 residues. Per germline, CDR1 KGHSH and CDR2 LQKENI. V was pared by 2 bases and J by 3 bases, with 8 bases between. The CDR3 region is CASSPSEDYEQYF. CDR3 sequence (DNA): TGTGCCAGCTCACCAAGTGAGGACTACGAGCAGTACTTC.

This sequence joins TRBV7-9 and TRBJ1-1; weak D call: TRBD1 (6 bases). Trimming removed 5 bases at V and 5 bases at J, with 18 bases between. There are 15 residues in the CDR3. Per the germline V gene, CDR1 is SEHNR and CDR2 is FQNEAQ (reference sequence). CDR3 sequence: CASSPPRGKRTEAFF. The DNA for the CDR3 is TGTGCCAGCAGCCCCCCCAGGGGAAAGCGGACTGAAGCTTTCTTT.

The V and J genes are TRBV29-1 and TRBJ2-7, with D possibly matching TRBD2 (7 bases). Trimming left V 3 bases short and J 4 bases short, with 19 bases between. CDR3 length equals 15 residues. Germline CDR1 SQVTM, CDR2 ANQGSEA. CDR3 sequence: CSVDKQGGGLYEQYF. The DNA of the CDR3 is TGCAGCGTTGACAAACAGGGAGGGGGGCTGTACGAGCAGTACTTC.

The rearrangement links TRBV5-4 to TRBJ2-2; the D gene is possibly TRBD1 (5 bases). V was cut by 1 base and J by 2 bases, with 9 bases left in between. From germline, CDR1 is SGHNT and CDR2 YYREEE (reference sequence). The CDR3 runs 15 residues. The CDR3 spells CASSLYGANTGELFF. CDR3 coding DNA: TGTGCCAGCAGCTTGTATGGGGCCAACACCGGGGAGCTGTTTTTT.

In this sample, this clone turned up once. J is TRBJ2-1 and V is TRBV5-1, with unresolved D. The V end lost 1 base, the J end lost 5 bases, and 16 bases lay between the germline ends. Per germline, CDR1 SGHRS and CDR2 YFSETQ. The CDR3 length is 16 residues. The CDR3 loop is CASSLSGSPWDNEQFF. CDR3 DNA sequence: TGCGCCAGCAGCTTGTCCGGGTCTCCTTGGGACAATGAGCAGTTCTTC.

The J gene is TRBJ2-7, the V gene TRBV19; the D gene is possibly TRBD1 (5 bases). The CDR3 length is 12 residues. Trimming cost V 5 bases and J 6 bases, with 11 bases left between them. Germline values: CDR1 LNHDA, CDR2 SQIVND (reference sequence). The CDR3 spells CASSQLTGEQYF. The DNA of the CDR3 is TGTGCCAGTAGTCAATTAACAGGCGAGCAGTACTTC.

The V and J genes are TRBV9 and TRBJ1-2; no firm D call. Germline CDR1 and CDR2: SGDLS and YYNGEE. Trimming took off 3 bases at V and 2 bases at J, with 11 bases between the two ends. This CDR3 contains 14 residues. The CDR3 DNA follows: TGTGCCAGCAGCGCCGAGATGTCCAACTATGGCTACACCTTC. The encoded protein is CASSAEMSNYGYTF.

The V call is TRBV19, the J call TRBJ1-5; 7 nucleotides align to TRBD1. V was clipped by 7 bases and J by 3 bases; unmatched bases: 12. In germline, CDR1 is LNHDA, CDR2 SQIVND (reference sequence). This CDR3 spans 16 amino acids. The CDR3 bases are TGTGCCAGTATTCAACAGGGGTGGGGGGCCAATCAGCCCCAGCATTTT. This codes for CASIQQGWGANQPQHF.